Presented here are 2 T cell receptor beta chains from one specimen sequenced in a study of radiotherapy plus CTLA-4 blockade in lung cancer. Here immunoSEQ multiplex PCR was the method, and the copy in TCRdb shows in-frame clones only, minus some. The sample carries roughly 32,000 clones, roughly 70% recorded once. The input for sequencing was peripheral blood, taken from a patient treated with radiotherapy plus ipilimumab. These receptors originate from a human donor with non-small cell lung cancer who had stable disease on radiotherapy plus ipilimumab.

The chain couples TRBV5-1 to TRBJ2-7; D is perhaps TRBD2 (5 bases). The CDR3 is made up of 16 amino acids. Trimming stripped 0 bases from V and 2 bases from J, with 15 bases between. The germline V gene has CDR1 SGHRS and CDR2 YFSETQ. The CDR3, as DNA: TGCGCCAGCAGCTTGGAAGGAAGCGGATCACCCTACGAGCAGTACTTC. Amino acid sequence: CASSLEGSGSPYEQYF.

The chain is built from TRBV4-3 and TRBJ2-2; tentatively, D is TRBD2 (6 bases). Germline CDR1 and CDR2: LGHNA and YSLEER. The ends were cut back, 0 bases at V and 5 bases at J, with 13 bases in the middle. The CDR3 is made up of 16 amino acids. The CDR3 loop is CASSQDTGRRTGELFF. The CDR3 DNA reads TGCGCCAGCAGCCAAGATACCGGGAGACGTACCGGGGAGCTGTTTTTT.